Each of the 11 T cell receptor beta chains below was sequenced from the same sample in a study of identical twins (dated by TCRdb to the mid-2010s). Library method: 5' RACE. Sequencing was carried out with an Illumina HiSeq 2000. TCRdb trimmed the raw reads at Q25, called clones with MiXCR and kept productive beta chains. Every distinct CDR3 protein forms one entry, paired with its most common genes and DNA. The sample records about 200,000 distinct CDR3 sequences, about 10% of which are singletons. More than 8% of the sample rests with the top ten. The sequenced material came from memory T cells sorted from blood. In the paper's terms, the cell subset or site label means: CD45RO+ enriched T cells. The receptor source for this set is a middle-aged man in good health.

This clonotype has only a few counts. V and J are TRBV20-1 and TRBJ2-3; D unclear. In germline, CDR1 is DFQATT, CDR2 SNEGSKA (reference sequence). Trimming cost V 3 bases and J 2 bases, with 9 bases left between them. This CDR3 is 13 amino acids long. This CDR3 is CSASSSDTDTQYF. The DNA for the CDR3 is TGCAGTGCTAGTTCCAGCGACACAGATACGCAGTATTTT.

This clonotype was detected only a few times. Here the CDR3 reads CASSSHWMFEETQYF. The CDR3 bases are TGTGCCAGCAGTTCCCACTGGATGTTCGAAGAGACCCAGTACTTC. V and J are TRBV27 and TRBJ2-5; D is uncertain. The CDR3 covers 15 residues. Germline CDR1 reads MNHEY; CDR2 reads SMNVEV (reference sequence). V shed 4 bases and J shed 3 bases, with 15 bases lying between them.

The chain recombines TRBV10-3 with TRBJ2-1; D is unresolved. The V gene's germline CDR1 is ENHRY and CDR2 SYGVKD. V gave up 3 bases and J gave up 7 bases, with 4 bases separating them. This CDR3 spans 11 amino acids. The CDR3 loop reads CAISDQNEQFF. The CDR3 nucleotides are TGTGCCATCAGTGACCAAAATGAGCAGTTCTTC.

This clonotype turned up a few times. This chain connects TRBV20-1 to TRBJ2-1; 8 bases align to TRBD1. The germline V gene encodes CDR1 DFQATT and CDR2 SNEGSKA (reference sequence). This CDR3 contains 17 residues. V dropped 0 bases and J dropped 0; count of bases not matched to a gene: 7. The CDR3 spells CSARDSTGASSYNEQFF. For the CDR3, the DNA is TGCAGTGCTAGAGATTCGACAGGGGCTAGCTCCTACAATGAGCAGTTCTTC.

This clonotype was recorded at least ten times. The rearrangement uses TRBV5-5 and TRBJ2-1; a possible D gene is TRBD2 (7 bases). V lost 0 bases and J lost 4, with 14 bases in between. CDR1 is SGHKS, CDR2 YYEKEE, per germline (reference sequence). The CDR3 runs 16 residues. In nucleotides, the CDR3 is TGTGCCAGCAGCTTGGAAGTAAGGGGGGGGTACAATGAGCAGTTCTTC. Its protein product is CASSLEVRGGYNEQFF.

In this sample, this clonotype turned up many times. J is TRBJ1-1 and V is TRBV4-3, with D perhaps TRBD1 (5 bases). The CDR3 is 14 amino acids. The germline V and J ends were trimmed by 1 base and 6 bases, with 12 bases remaining between them. Germline V gene lookup returns CDR1 LGHNA and CDR2 YSLEER. CDR3 amino acids: CASSQVRGGSEAFF. CDR3 DNA sequence: TGCGCCAGCAGCCAAGTGCGGGGCGGGTCTGAAGCTTTCTTT.

This clonotype was seen many times. The V gene is TRBV7-3, the J gene TRBJ1-1; D is unclear. This CDR3 is built from 15 residues. The V end lost 1 base, the J end lost 1 base, and 10 bases lay between the germline ends. Looked up from germline, CDR1 is SGHTA and CDR2 is FQGTGA. This chain's CDR3 is CASSLMGGGNTEAFF. The CDR3 nucleotides read TGTGCCAGCAGCTTAATGGGTGGAGGGAACACTGAAGCTTTCTTT.

This clonotype has more than one count but fewer than ten. The chain carries TRBV28 and TRBJ1-1; 7 bases map to TRBD1. Germline assignment: CDR1 MDHEN and CDR2 SYDVKM. V lost 7 bases to trimming and J lost 0 bases; unmatched junction nucleotides: 8. There are 15 residues in the CDR3. The CDR3 loop reads CASTPGGQLNTEAFF. CDR3 in DNA: TGTGCCAGCACCCCCGGGGGACAGCTGAACACTGAAGCTTTCTTT.

This clonotype was observed a few times. DNA for the CDR3: TGTGCCATCAACCACGGGACGCAACAAGAGACCCAGTACTTC. This translates into CAINHGTQQETQYF. The chain carries TRBV10-3 and TRBJ2-5; D may correspond to TRBD1 or TRBD2 (5 bases each). This CDR3 is 14 amino acids long. Germline-derived CDR1 and CDR2 are ENHRY and SYGVKD. Trimming stripped 7 bases from V and 2 bases from J, with 14 bases between.

This rearrangement joins TRBV19 to TRBJ2-3; D remains unclear. This CDR3 is built from 14 residues. Trimming stripped 0 bases from V and 4 bases from J, with 8 bases between. Germline V CDR1 and CDR2: LNHDA, SQIVND (reference sequence). CDR3 DNA sequence: TGTGCCAGTAGTATAGATCATCGGGCAGATACGCAGTATTTT. Translated: CASSIDHRADTQYF.

This chain connects TRBV7-8 to TRBJ1-1; no reliable D call. Germline V CDR1 and CDR2: SGHVS, FQNEAQ. Trimming pared 3 bases from V and 1 base from J, leaving 12 bases between. The CDR3 is 15 amino acids. The CDR3 region has the DNA TGTGCCAGCAGCTTGATCGGACGGACGAACACTGAAGCTTTCTTT. It specifies CASSLIGRTNTEAFF.